The present T cell receptor (beta chain) was sequenced within a study of shared clonotypes between healthy human individuals. With 0 bases removed from V and 2 bases from J, the gap between germline ends came to 11 bases. The CDR3 has 15 residues. The germline V gene encodes CDR1 SGHRS and CDR2 YFSETQ. Here immunoSEQ multiplex PCR was the method, and the copy in TCRdb shows in-frame clones only, minus some. The sample shows 550,000 to 800,000 clones, around 91% of them seen only once. The genes are TRBV5-1 and TRBJ1-2; D unclear. The receptor was derived from a man younger than 35 in good health. Some clones in this sample may be carry-over from other donors' samples. The sample comprised memory CD8+ T cells from PBMCs. Subset indicated: CD45RO+ cells pooled with CCR7-negative TemRA cells. In nucleotides, the CDR3 is TGCGCCAGCAGCTTGGGGGAAGCCGGGAACTATGGCTACACCTTC. Translating gives CASSLGEAGNYGYTF.